A single sample is the source of the 28 T cell receptor beta chains below, sequenced in a study of regulatory T cells in long-lasting Graves disease. CDR3-region Arm-PCR and iRepertoire HTBI primers produced the TCR beta libraries. TCRdb fed the multiplex PCR reads into MiXCR, producing one record per CDR3 protein. Here the sample spans 300,000 to 400,000 distinct CDR3 sequences, around 15% being singletons. As for time point: newly diagnosed GD, antithyroid drugs for less than 3 months. With RNA extracted from PBMCs as input, the TCR library was made. Material: peripheral blood mononuclear cells (PBMCs), obtained at new diagnosis, from a patient treated with antithyroid drugs. These receptors were obtained from a female donor with Graves disease.

This clonotype was detected a few times. The rearrangement links TRBV6-1 to TRBJ2-3; D remains unclear. Deletions cut 2 bases from V and 4 bases from J, with 13 bases between. Germline CDR1 and CDR2: MNHNS and SASEGT. The CDR3 runs to 15 residues. The CDR3 sequence is CASSERSLSSDTQYF. The CDR3 nucleotides read TGTGCCAGCAGTGAAAGAAGCTTGTCTTCAGATACGCAGTATTTT.

This clonotype was picked up many times. V gene TRBV5-1 combines with J gene TRBJ2-3, with 8 bases that match TRBD2. J lost 4 bases, V lost 5 bases, and 9 bases had no gene match. Germline assignment: CDR1 SGHRS and CDR2 YFSETQ. The length of the CDR3 is 15 residues. The CDR3 sequence: CASSRGGDPADTQYF. As DNA, the CDR3 is TGCGCCAGCAGTCGGGGGGGGGACCCCGCAGATACGCAGTATTTT. The full variable domain, rest sourced from reference TRBV5-1 and TRBJ2-3, is KAGVTQTPRYLIKTRGQQVTLSCSPISGHRSVSWYQQTPGQGLQFLFEYFSETQRNKGNFPGRFSGRQFSNSRSEMNVSTLELGDSALYLCASSRGGDPADTQYFGPGTRLTVL.

This clonotype was seen at least ten times. The V and J genes are TRBV12-3 or TRBV12-4 and TRBJ1-1; no definite D call. Trimming removed 2 bases from V and 1 base from J, with 8 bases in between. This CDR3 is 14 amino acids long. The CDR3 region is CASSLTAPNTEAFF. As DNA, the CDR3 is TGTGCCAGCAGTTTAACAGCCCCGAACACTGAAGCTTTCTTT.

This clonotype was seen more than once but under ten times. The chain links TRBV28 to TRBJ2-5; tentative D call: TRBD2 (7 bases). Germline V gives CDR1 MDHEN, CDR2 SYDVKM. Trimming took 8 bases from V and 4 from J, leaving 17 bases between them. The CDR3 extends over 14 amino acids. The CDR3 DNA sequence: TGTGCCAGCCTGTATAGGGGGGGCAGAGAGACCCAGTACTTC. It translates to CASLYRGGRETQYF.

In its sample, this clonotype was seen a few times. The chain carries TRBV9 and TRBJ2-2; no clear D. Trimming cost V 2 bases and J 0 bases, with 11 bases left between them. Germline lookup yields CDR1 SGDLS and CDR2 YYNGEE. The CDR3 contains 16 residues. The DNA of the CDR3 is TGTGCCAGCAGCGTTTTAGGGCAGCCGAACACCGGGGAGCTGTTTTTT. Translated, it gives CASSVLGQPNTGELFF.

This clonotype was counted many times. The chain couples TRBV20-1 to TRBJ1-1; D remains ambiguous. The CDR3 spans 11 residues. Germline V gene sequence: CDR1 DFQATT, CDR2 SNEGSKA (reference sequence). Trimming pared 3 bases from V and 12 bases from J, leaving 14 bases between. CDR3 residues: CSASLNSLTFF. The CDR3, as DNA: TGCAGTGCTAGTTTGAACAGTCTAACTTTCTTT.

This clonotype has ten or more counts. This sequence joins TRBV6-1 and TRBJ1-2; D unclear. The CDR3 is 13 residues long. V was cut by 6 bases and J by 6 bases, with 14 bases left in between. In germline, CDR1 is MNHNS, CDR2 SASEGT. CDR3 residues: CASSRMGWNGYTF. The DNA of the CDR3 is TGTGCCAGCAGCAGGATGGGGTGGAATGGCTACACCTTC.

The chain uses TRBV27 and TRBJ1-1, with D uncertain. Trimming pared 4 bases from V and 10 bases from J, leaving 16 bases between. CDR3 length: 13 amino acids. The germline V gene has CDR1 MNHEY and CDR2 SMNVEV (reference sequence). CDR3 region: CASSYSSRVLAFF. CDR3 DNA: TGTGCCAGCAGTTACTCCTCGAGGGTCCTAGCTTTCTTT.

This clonotype was seen a few times. The rearrangement uses TRBV4-1 and TRBJ2-5; TRBD2 agrees at 7 bases. The germline gives CDR1 MGHRA, CDR2 YSYEKL. This CDR3 comprises 16 residues. Trimming at V came to 2 bases and at J to 3 bases, leaving 9 bases not matched to a gene. This CDR3 reads CASSQPIAGIKETQYF. CDR3 coding DNA: TGCGCCAGCAGCCAACCGATAGCGGGTATAAAAGAGACCCAGTACTTC.

This rearrangement joins TRBV10-3 to TRBJ2-6; D remains unclear. The CDR3 spans 14 residues. V gave up 7 bases and J gave up 1 base, with 8 bases separating them. Germline CDR1 ENHRY, CDR2 SYGVKD. CDR3 DNA: TGTGCCATCATGAGAGGTTCTGGGGCCAACGTCCTGACTTTC. Translation: CAIMRGSGANVLTF.

This clonotype was seen repeatedly, ten times or more. The chain employs TRBV27 and TRBJ2-3; no definite D call. Germline-derived CDR1 and CDR2 are MNHEY and SMNVEV (reference sequence). The ends were cut back, 8 bases at V and 2 bases at J, with 17 bases in the middle. The CDR3 runs to 15 residues. CDR3 DNA sequence: TGTGCCAGCGGCGCGCTGGCGGAGCCCACAGATACGCAGTATTTT. It codes for CASGALAEPTDTQYF.

V usage is TRBV6-1 and J usage is TRBJ2-5, with 10 bases matching TRBD2. The V and J ends lost 7 bases and 4 bases, in that order; junction bases with no gene match: 9. The CDR3 is 15 amino acids. Germline CDR1 and CDR2: MNHNS and SASEGT. The CDR3 spells CASTPGLATGETQYF. The CDR3 bases are TGTGCCAGCACCCCGGGACTAGCGACAGGAGAGACCCAGTACTTC.

The CDR3 region is CASSLLWTGTVYGYTF. For the CDR3, the DNA is TGTGCCAGCAGCTTACTCTGGACAGGAACCGTCTATGGCTACACCTTC. The chain combines TRBV7-2 with TRBJ1-2; TRBD1 matches 7 bases. CDR3 length: 16 residues. The ends lost 2 bases at V and 4 bases at J; junction bases unmatched: 10. Germline CDR1 SGHTA, CDR2 FQGNSA.

This clonotype was seen ten or more times. V is TRBV12-3 or TRBV12-4 and J is TRBJ2-7; 12 bases are a match to TRBD2. The CDR3 has 15 amino acids. The V gene end was trimmed by 5 bases and the J gene end by 3 bases; junction bases not matched to a gene: 5. CDR3 in amino acids: CASSQRLAGVYEQYF. As DNA, the CDR3 is TGTGCCAGCAGTCAACGACTAGCGGGGGTCTACGAGCAGTACTTC.

This clonotype was observed a handful of times. The chain has TRBV10-3 and TRBJ2-2; D not resolved. CDR3 size: 13 residues. The germline V gene has CDR1 ENHRY and CDR2 SYGVKD. V lost 5 bases to trimming and J lost 6 bases, with 10 bases between them. CDR3 protein: CAISPGMSGELFF. The CDR3 bases are TGTGCCATCAGTCCAGGAATGTCCGGGGAGCTGTTTTTT.

This clonotype occurred a few times. This chain joins TRBV7-9 and TRBJ1-2; 8 nucleotides agree with TRBD1. With 0 bases clipped from V and 8 bases from J, the junction kept 5 bases outside the gene matches. The length of the CDR3 is 14 residues. In germline, CDR1 is SEHNR, CDR2 FQNEAQ (reference sequence). CDR3 sequence reads: CASSLAGTGEGYTF. CDR3 nucleotide sequence: TGTGCCAGCAGCTTAGCAGGGACAGGTGAAGGCTACACCTTC.

The chain uses TRBV27 and TRBJ1-1; 8 positions agree with TRBD1. Germline-derived CDR1 and CDR2 are MNHEY and SMNVEV (reference sequence). The CDR3 runs 13 residues. V shed 8 bases and J 3 bases; nucleotides not matched to a gene: 5. CDR3 residues: CASGDRGDTEAFF. DNA of the CDR3: TGTGCCAGCGGAGACAGGGGTGACACTGAAGCTTTCTTT.

This clonotype was observed at least ten times. The chain recombines TRBV12-3 or TRBV12-4 with TRBJ2-1; unclear D gene. Trimming left V 3 bases short and J 2 bases short, with 8 bases between. This CDR3 region has 14 residues. This CDR3 reads CASSFPGTYNEQFF. DNA of the CDR3: TGTGCCAGCAGTTTCCCTGGTACCTACAATGAGCAGTTCTTC.

This clonotype was counted at least ten times. The chain couples TRBV30 to TRBJ1-1; D may be TRBD1 (5 bases). Germline CDR1 is GTSNPN and CDR2 is SVGIG (reference sequence). V lost 5 bases and J lost 1, with 11 bases in between. This CDR3 region has 13 residues. The CDR3 sequence is CAWAGTGNTEAFF. DNA for the CDR3: TGTGCCTGGGCAGGGACTGGGAACACTGAAGCTTTCTTT.

This clonotype was counted many times. This rearrangement joins TRBV11-2 to TRBJ1-1; unclear D gene. V lost 1 base and J lost 4, with 10 bases in between. CDR1 and CDR2 (germline): SGHAT, FQNNGV. This CDR3 has 14 residues. The CDR3 reads CASSLAYSTTEAFF. CDR3 bases: TGTGCCAGCAGCTTAGCTTACTCTACCACTGAAGCTTTCTTT.

A note on this clonotype: It may be a read error: a sequence one base away is much more abundant. This chain links TRBV30 with TRBJ2-1, with 11 bases aligning to TRBD1. The CDR3 runs to 13 residues. With V trimmed by 5 bases and J by 10 bases, 7 bases remained unmatched. In germline, CDR1 is GTSNPN, CDR2 SVGIG (reference sequence). The CDR3 DNA reads as TGTGCCTGGGGGACAGGGGGTTTAACCGAGCAGTTCTTC. Translating it yields CAWGTGGLTEQFF. The entire variable domain, with the rest obtained from reference TRBV30 and TRBJ2-1, is as follows: SQTIHQWPATLVQPVGSPLSLECTVEGTSNPNLYWYRQAAGRGLQLLFYSVGIGQISSEVPQNLSASRPQDRQFILSSKKLLLSDSGFYLCAWGTGGLTEQFFGPGTRLTVL.

This clonotype was found many times. The V and J genes are TRBV3-1 and TRBJ2-7; no reliable D call. CDR1 LGHDT and CDR2 YNNKEL come from the germline V gene (reference sequence). V was clipped by 0 bases and J by 6 bases, with 15 bases between them. This CDR3 spans 15 amino acids. The CDR3 nucleotides read TGTGCCAGCAGCCAAGATCGAAGGTGCTGCGTCGAGCAGTACTTC. This translates into CASSQDRRCCVEQYF.

This clonotype was seen many times. The rearrangement joins TRBV27 to TRBJ1-2; D unresolved. Trimming removed 6 bases from V and 0 bases from J, with 8 bases in between. Germline CDR1 MNHEY, CDR2 SMNVEV (reference sequence). The CDR3 extends over 13 amino acids. The CDR3 region is CASSNEANYGYTF. CDR3 in DNA: TGTGCCAGCAGCAACGAAGCTAACTATGGCTACACCTTC.

This chain uses TRBV4-1 with TRBJ2-7; D gene unclear. Trimming removed 3 bases from V and 3 bases from J, with 15 bases in between. Germline CDR1 reads MGHRA; CDR2 reads YSYEKL. The CDR3 spans 15 residues. CDR3 bases: TGCGCCAGCAGCCATGCCTCACATCTTAGCTACGAGCAGTACTTC. This gives the protein CASSHASHLSYEQYF.

This clonotype was counted at least ten times. The chain recombines TRBV7-8 with TRBJ2-1; 9 bases align to TRBD2. The CDR3 covers 15 residues. CDR1 is SGHVS and CDR2 is FQNEAQ in the germline V gene. J gave up 7 bases and V 5 bases, and 9 bases lay outside the gene matches. CDR3 amino acids: CASSPTTSGRNEQFF. The CDR3 nucleotides read TGTGCCAGCAGCCCGACCACCAGCGGGAGGAATGAGCAGTTCTTC.

This clonotype was seen ten or more times. DNA of the CDR3: TGTGCCAGCAGCGCTAGTGGTTGGGAGCAGTACTTC. Protein sequence: CASSASGWEQYF. The chain combines TRBV7-9 with TRBJ2-7, with D hard to call. The CDR3 runs 12 residues. The V and J ends lost 5 bases and 7 bases respectively, with 12 bases between them. CDR1 and CDR2 (germline): SEHNR, FQNEAQ (reference sequence).

This clonotype was detected ten times or more. The chain couples TRBV20-1 to TRBJ2-1; D gene unclear. Germline V lookup: CDR1 DFQATT, CDR2 SNEGSKA (reference sequence). This CDR3 is 11 amino acids long. The germline V and J ends were trimmed by 3 bases and 9 bases, with 9 bases remaining between them. The CDR3 coding sequence is TGCAGTGCTAGGGCACCCCTTGAGCAGTTCTTC. Its translation: CSARAPLEQFF.

The chain is built from TRBV2 and TRBJ2-1; 10 nucleotides align to TRBD1. Looked up from germline, CDR1 is SNHLY and CDR2 is FYNNEI. Trimming took 2 bases from V and 8 from J; bases not matched to a gene: 6. The CDR3 length is 15 residues. The DNA for the CDR3 is TGTGCCAGCAGTGAATGGGGACAGGGGAGGGATGAGCAGTTCTTC. Translated: CASSEWGQGRDEQFF. The full variable domain, completed using reference TRBV2 and TRBJ2-1, is EPEVTQTPSHQVTQMGQEVILRCVPISNHLYFYWYRQILGQKVEFLVSFYNNEISEKSEIFDDQFSVERPDGSNFTLKIRSTKLEDSAMYFCASSEWGQGRDEQFFGPGTRLTVL.